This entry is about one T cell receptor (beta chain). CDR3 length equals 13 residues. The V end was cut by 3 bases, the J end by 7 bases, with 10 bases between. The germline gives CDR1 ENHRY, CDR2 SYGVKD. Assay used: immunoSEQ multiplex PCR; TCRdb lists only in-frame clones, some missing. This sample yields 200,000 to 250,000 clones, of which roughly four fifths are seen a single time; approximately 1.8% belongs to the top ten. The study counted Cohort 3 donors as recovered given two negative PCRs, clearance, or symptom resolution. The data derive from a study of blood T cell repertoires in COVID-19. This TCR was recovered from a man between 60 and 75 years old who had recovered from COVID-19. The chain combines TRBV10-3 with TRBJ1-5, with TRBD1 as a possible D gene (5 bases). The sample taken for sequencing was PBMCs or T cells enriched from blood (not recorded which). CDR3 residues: CAISDREGQPQHF. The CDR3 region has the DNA TGTGCCATCAGTGACAGGGAAGGACAGCCCCAGCATTTT.